Listed below are T cell receptor beta chains from one sample, sequenced in a study of blood T cell repertoires in COVID-19. Profiling relied on immunoSEQ multiplex PCR, and the TCRdb table lists in-frame clones only, not all of them. Altogether under 350,000 clones are present, roughly 90% being singletons, with the ten largest covering roughly 2.2%. The specimen sequenced was peripheral blood. These TCRs come from a man aged 45-60 years with acute or convalescent COVID-19. The CDR3 runs from the conserved cysteine through the conserved F or W. The D gene is left open where the match is weak. Clone size appears in some rows only: once, few, many, or a class for an expanded clone.

clone size	V gene	J gene	D gene	CDR3 DNA	CDR3 protein
-	TRBV9	TRBJ2-3	-	TGTGCCAGCAGCGTAGGAGGGGGAAGCACAGATACGCAGTATTTT	CASSVGGGSTDTQYF
-	TRBV5-1	TRBJ2-5	TRBD1	TGCGCCAGCAGCCCCCTCGGGACAGCCCAAGAGACCCAGTACTTC	CASSPLGTAQETQYF
-	TRBV29-1	TRBJ2-6	-	TGCAGCGTTGAAGTTTTTGCGCGGGGGGCCAACGTCCTGACTTTC	CSVEVFARGANVLTF
-	TRBV5-6	TRBJ1-1	-	TGTGCCAGCAGCTTCTATGACAGGAATCCAGGTGAAGCTTTCTTT	CASSFYDRNPGEAFF
-	TRBV29-1	TRBJ1-2	-	TGCAGCGTTGGACAAGGCTCGGCCTATGGCTACACCTTC	CSVGQGSAYGYTF
-	TRBV19	TRBJ1-2	TRBD1	TGTGCCAGTAGTACAACTCGACAGGGCAACTATGGCTACACCTTC	CASSTTRQGNYGYTF
-	TRBV19	TRBJ2-3	-	TGTGCCAGAAGACAGATCACAGATACGCAGTATTTT	CARRQITDTQYF
-	TRBV4-1	TRBJ2-3	TRBD2	TGCGCCAGCAGCCAGACACTGACTAGCTATAGCACAGATACGCAGTATTTT	CASSQTLTSYSTDTQYF
-	TRBV7-3	TRBJ2-6	-	TGTGCCAGCAGTTCGGGACACTCTGGGGCCAACGTCCTGACTTTC	CASSSGHSGANVLTF
once	TRBV5-5	TRBJ1-2	-	TGTGCCAGCAACCGAGACAGTGGGAGGAATGGCTACACCTTC	CASNRDSGRNGYTF
-	TRBV6-5	TRBJ2-1	TRBD1	TGTGCCAGCAAATGGGGACAGGAATACAATGAGCAGTTCTTC	CASKWGQEYNEQFF
-	TRBV19	TRBJ2-1	TRBD2	TGTGCCAGTAGTATACGCGCCGGAGCGGGGGGGCGTCACAATGAGCAGTTCTTC	CASSIRAGAGGRHNEQFF
-	TRBV4-1	TRBJ2-1	-	TGCGCCAGCAGCCAAGTGTTTTCAGGGTCGGTTGGCAATGAGCAGTTCTTC	CASSQVFSGSVGNEQFF
few	TRBV29-1	TRBJ2-7	-	TGCAGCGTTGAGGGGGACACTGCCTACGAGCAGTACTTC	CSVEGDTAYEQYF
-	TRBV10-1	TRBJ1-2	-	TGCGCCAGCAGTGAGCGGCTAGACTATGGCTACACCTTC	CASSERLDYGYTF
-	TRBV4-2	TRBJ2-3	-	TGTGCCAGCAGCCAAGACTCCGCGGCCTCGGTCCCAGATACGCAGTATTTT	CASSQDSAASVPDTQYF
-	TRBV5-1	TRBJ2-3	-	TGCGCCAGCAGCTTGGCGCGTTTCAGGGAGGTTAGAAAGCAGTATTTT	CASSLARFREVRKQYF
-	TRBV9	TRBJ2-5	-	TGTGCCAGCAGCGTAGGCAGGGCTGGCGAGACCCAGTACTTC	CASSVGRAGETQYF
-	TRBV3-1/TRBV3-2	TRBJ1-5	-	TGTGCCAGCAGCCAAGGGACAGCGGAACAGCCCCAGCATTTT	CASSQGTAEQPQHF
-	TRBV7-2	TRBJ1-6	-	TGTGCCAGCAGCTGGGCAGACCGCTATTCACCCCTCCACTTT	CASSWADRYSPLHF
once	TRBV19	TRBJ2-1	TRBD2	TGTGCCAGTAACCCCGCTAGCGGGGGGGCTGGTGAGCAGTTCTTC	CASNPASGGAGEQFF
-	TRBV7-9	TRBJ2-1	TRBD1	TGTGCCAGCAGCTTCATGACAGGGTCCTACAATGAGCAGTTCTTC	CASSFMTGSYNEQFF
-	TRBV14	TRBJ1-5	TRBD1	TGTGCCAGCAGCCAAGCGGGACAGGGCAATCAGCCCCAGCATTTT	CASSQAGQGNQPQHF
-	TRBV11-2	TRBJ1-4	-	TGTGCCAGCAGCCCCCGCTCGTCCGGATGGCGCGGTGAAAAACTGTTTTTT	CASSPRSSGWRGEKLFF
-	TRBV7-9	TRBJ2-5	-	TGTGCCAGCAGCCCAAAGGGGCGAATTAGAGAGACCCAGTACTTC	CASSPKGRIRETQYF
-	TRBV5-1	TRBJ1-3	-	TGCGCCAGCAGCTCTCAAGGAGGCTATGGAAACACCATATATTTT	CASSSQGGYGNTIYF
-	TRBV7-8	TRBJ1-1	-	TGTGCCAGCAGCTCCCAGGGCAGGGCAAGTACTGTGAACACTGAAGCTTTCTTT	CASSSQGRASTVNTEAFF
-	TRBV5-1	TRBJ2-3	TRBD1	TGCGCCAGCAGCTTGGAAAGAGGGCAGGGGGCGGCAGATACGCAGTATTTT	CASSLERGQGAADTQYF
-	TRBV5-6	TRBJ2-2	-	TGTGCCAGCCGCCCGGGGAACACCGGGGAGCTGTTTTTT	CASRPGNTGELFF
-	TRBV12-3/TRBV12-4	TRBJ2-7	-	TGTGCCAGCGCGAAAGCTACCTACGAGCAGTACTTC	CASAKATYEQYF
-	TRBV30	TRBJ1-1	TRBD1	TGTGCCTGGAGTGATGGACAGGGCGGCACTGAAGCTTTCTTT	CAWSDGQGGTEAFF
once	TRBV30	TRBJ1-2	TRBD1	TGTGCCTGGGCTGACAGGGCGGGCTATGGCTACACCTTC	CAWADRAGYGYTF
-	TRBV3-1/TRBV3-2	TRBJ1-6	-	TGTGCCAGCACCCCGTCGCCGGAGGGGCCCCTCCACTTT	CASTPSPEGPLHF
-	TRBV6-5	TRBJ2-5	TRBD2	TGTGCCAGCAGCCCGGGGGGGGCCACTCAAGAGACCCAGTACTTC	CASSPGGATQETQYF
-	TRBV7-9	TRBJ2-7	-	TGTGCCAGCAGCTTAGAGAGGTCCGAGCAGTACTTC	CASSLERSEQYF
-	TRBV7-3	TRBJ2-1	TRBD2	TGTGCCAGCAGCTTAATAGCGGGAGCCTACAATGAGCAGTTCTTC	CASSLIAGAYNEQFF
-	TRBV11-1	TRBJ2-1	-	TGTGCCAGCAGCCCCAGTGGGGGGACGGCACACAATGAGCAGTTCTTC	CASSPSGGTAHNEQFF
-	TRBV9	TRBJ2-1	-	TGTGCCAGCAGCCGGGCCGGGAGTTCCCCCAATGAGCAGTTCTTC	CASSRAGSSPNEQFF
few	TRBV6-6	TRBJ2-3	TRBD2	TGTGCCAGCAGCCGACTAGCGGGGGATATTAGCACAGATACGCAGTATTTT	CASSRLAGDISTDTQYF
-	TRBV10-3	TRBJ1-1	-	TGTGCCATCAGGGAGGGGGGGGCGAACACTGAAGCTTTCTTT	CAIREGGANTEAFF
-	TRBV28	TRBJ2-1	-	TGTGCCAGCAGTTCCCCCCCGATTACAGGAAAGCAGTTCTTC	CASSSPPITGKQFF
-	TRBV5-1	TRBJ2-2	TRBD1	TGCGCCAGCAGCCCTGACAGGGTAGGAGGGGAGCTGTTTTTT	CASSPDRVGGELFF
-	TRBV19	TRBJ1-5	TRBD1	TGTGCCAGTACCACTGGACAGGGGACAGCGCCCCAGCATTTT	CASTTGQGTAPQHF
-	TRBV27	TRBJ1-1	-	TGTGCCAGCAGTTTGGGCAGTGAAGCTTTCTTT	CASSLGSEAFF
-	TRBV18	TRBJ2-3	-	TGTGCCACCCAGGCGGGGTACAGCACAGATACGCAGTATTTT	CATQAGYSTDTQYF
-	TRBV18	TRBJ2-1	TRBD2	TGTGCCAGCCGCGGGCTAGCGGGAATCAATGAGCAGTTCTTC	CASRGLAGINEQFF
-	TRBV6-1	TRBJ2-5	-	TGTGCCAGCAGTGAAGCCCTACGAGAGACCCAGTACTTC	CASSEALRETQYF
-	TRBV19	TRBJ1-3	TRBD1	TGTGCCAGTAGTACGCGGGACAGCGGAAACACCATATATTTT	CASSTRDSGNTIYF
-	TRBV2	TRBJ2-7	-	TGTGCCAGCAGGCTCCGGGGTTCCTTCTACGAGCAGTACTTC	CASRLRGSFYEQYF